This T cell receptor beta chain was captured in a study of technical replicates of blood from a handful of donors. V gave up 7 bases and J gave up 7 bases; unmatched junction bases: 6. The CDR3 has 12 residues. CDR1 and CDR2 (germline): MNHNS, SASEGT. Profiling relied on immunoSEQ multiplex PCR, and the TCRdb table lists in-frame clones only, not all of them. The profile covers 70,000 to 95,000 clones, with 95% to 98% appearing a single time and 0.29% taken by the ten largest. The chain joins TRBV6-1 to TRBJ2-5, with 7 bases lining up with TRBD2. The receptor was isolated from a human donor in good health. What was sequenced was T cells isolated from PBMCs. CDR3 sequence: CASTRTGGTQYF. CDR3 bases: TGTGCCAGCACGAGGACGGGAGGGACCCAGTACTTC.